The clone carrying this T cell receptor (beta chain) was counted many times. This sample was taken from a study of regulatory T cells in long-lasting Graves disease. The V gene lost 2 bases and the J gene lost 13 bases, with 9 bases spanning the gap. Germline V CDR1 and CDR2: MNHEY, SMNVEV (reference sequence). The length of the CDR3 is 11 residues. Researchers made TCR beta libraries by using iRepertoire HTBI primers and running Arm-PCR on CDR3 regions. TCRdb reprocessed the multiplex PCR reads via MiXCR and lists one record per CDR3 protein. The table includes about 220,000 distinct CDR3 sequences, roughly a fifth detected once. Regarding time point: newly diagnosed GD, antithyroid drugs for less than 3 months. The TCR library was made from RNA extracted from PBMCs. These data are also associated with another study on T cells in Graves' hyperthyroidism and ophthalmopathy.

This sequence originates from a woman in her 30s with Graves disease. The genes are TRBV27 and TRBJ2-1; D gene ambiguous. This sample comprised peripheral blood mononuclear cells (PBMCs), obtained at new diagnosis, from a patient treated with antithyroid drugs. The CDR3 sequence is CASSLGSTQFF. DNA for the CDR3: TGTGCCAGCAGTTTAGGTAGCACCCAGTTCTTC.